This T cell receptor beta chain was identified in a study of cytomegalovirus exposure and HLA in healthy donors. The germline V and J ends were trimmed by 6 bases and 3 bases, with 18 bases remaining between them. The CDR3 has 16 residues. CDR1 and CDR2 from the germline V gene are MGHRA and YSYEKL. The PCR employed 60 Vbeta primers together with 13 Jbeta primers. Measured with immunoSEQ multiplex PCR; TCRdb has only the in-frame clones, and not every one. The sample has some 120,000 clones; 74% are singletons. V is TRBV4-1 and J is TRBJ2-1; tentative D call: TRBD1 (6 bases). This clonotype was obtained from a man aged 25-45 years in good health and CMV-seropositive. The sequenced sample was PBMCs. The CDR3 DNA is TGCGCCAGCAGGTACGGACAGTCGGCCGACTACAATGAGCAGTTCTTC. This codes for CASRYGQSADYNEQFF.